This TCR beta chain was profiled in a study of T cell responses to AZD1222 COVID-19 vaccine. Overall study results and limits: Baseline serostatus was positive in only a handful of AZD1222 recipients. White British ancestry dominated among donors, who included more females, and clonal diversity was possibly underestimated.

Profiled with immunoSEQ multiplex PCR; TCRdb holds only in-frame clones, not every one. The profile shows about 150,000 clones, 90% to 95% of them singletons. As for this clone: Antigen: not known.

CDR1 is SGHDT, CDR2 YYEEEE, per germline. V was trimmed by 4 bases and J by 3 bases, leaving 4 bases between them. CDR3 length: 12 residues. The chain carries TRBV5-6 and TRBJ2-2; D not resolved. Source: peripheral blood, taken on day 0 of AZD1222 vaccination. The source of this sequence is an adult in good health. The CDR3 sequence: CASSQDTGELFF. The CDR3 DNA follows: TGTGCCAGCAGCCAAGACACCGGGGAGCTGTTTTTT.